This entry lists 29 T cell receptor beta chains sequenced from one sample in a study of post-analysis software for immune sequencing data. Study observations and caveats: Four or five TRBV segments (TRBV5-6, TRBV5-1 and TRBV20-1 among them) occurred more frequently in patients than in controls.

cDNA libraries for TCR beta contained unique molecular identifiers. TCRdb reprocessed the PCR reads with MiXCR, giving one entry per CDR3 protein. The data contain 650,000 to 850,000 distinct CDR3 sequences, under 60% of them singletons. Antigen specificity for these receptors is unknown. What was sequenced was blood. Receptors originate from a girl under 18 with multiple sclerosis.

The chain employs TRBV30 and TRBJ2-1; 14 bases agree with TRBD2. V lost 5 bases, J lost 4 bases, and 4 bases stayed unmatched. The CDR3 is made up of 15 amino acids. The germline V gene encodes CDR1 GTSNPN and CDR2 SVGIG (reference sequence). The CDR3 here is CAWETSGREYNEQFF. The DNA of the CDR3 is TGTGCCTGGGAGACTAGCGGGAGGGAATACAATGAGCAGTTCTTC.

This clonotype was recorded a few times. A read error may account for a junction end that differs from germline. The chain combines TRBV5-1 with TRBJ2-3; no reliable D call. CDR1 SGHRS and CDR2 YFSETQ come from the germline V gene. The CDR3 consists of 13 residues. The CDR3 DNA sequence: TGTGCCAGCAGCTTAGATGGGCGGGATACGCAGTATTTT. Its translation: CASSLDGRDTQYF.

This chain joins TRBV20-1 and TRBJ2-7; 9 bases are shared with TRBD2. This CDR3 is built from 15 residues. Germline loops: CDR1 DFQATT, CDR2 SNEGSKA (reference sequence). V was pared by 2 bases and J by 2 bases, with 7 bases of the junction left unmatched. The CDR3 region is CSARLRTSETYEQYF. The CDR3 nucleotides read TGCAGTGCTAGACTCCGGACTAGCGAAACCTACGAGCAGTACTTC.

V gene TRBV12-3 or TRBV12-4 combines with J gene TRBJ1-2; possibly TRBD1 for D (6 bases). This CDR3 is built from 14 residues. V was pared by 6 bases and J by 4 bases, with 15 bases between. CDR3 amino acids: CASSLRQGTYGYTF. CDR3 nucleotide sequence: TGTGCCAGCAGCCTCCGTCAGGGGACCTATGGCTACACCTTC.

V gene TRBV12-3 or TRBV12-4 combines with J gene TRBJ2-1; 8 nucleotides agree with TRBD1. The J call could be wrong; TRBJ2-7 is a better fit for the DNA end. This CDR3 has 14 residues. The CDR3 reads CASSFLTGGNEQYF. In DNA, the CDR3 is TGTGCCAGCAGTTTCCTCACAGGGGGTAATGAGCAGTACTTC.

The V call is TRBV19, the J call TRBJ1-5, with D hard to call. The V end lost 2 bases, the J end lost 3 bases, and 2 bases lay between the germline ends. CDR1 is LNHDA and CDR2 is SQIVND in the germline V gene (reference sequence). The CDR3 runs to 12 residues. The CDR3 DNA sequence: TGTGCCAGTAGTATAATCAATCAGCCCCAGCATTTT. Protein sequence: CASSIINQPQHF.

This clonotype was found a few times. CDR3 residues: CASSQDRINGYTF. CDR3 DNA: TGTGCCAGCTCACAGGACAGGATAAATGGCTACACCTTC. V and J are TRBV18 and TRBJ1-2; 7 bases are a match to TRBD1. Germline values: CDR1 KGHSH, CDR2 LQKENI. The CDR3 has 13 amino acids. V was clipped by 4 bases and J by 6 bases; unmatched bases: 5. Looking up the rest from reference TRBV18 and TRBJ1-2 gives the full variable domain: NAGVMQNPRHLVRRRGQEARLRCSPMKGHSHVYWYRQLPEEGLKFMVYLQKENIIDESGMPKERFSAEFPKEGPSILRIQQVVRGDSAAYFCASSQDRINGYTFGSGTRLTVV.

This clonotype was counted only a few times. The V and J genes are TRBV7-9 and TRBJ2-7; D is perhaps TRBD1 (6 bases). In germline, CDR1 is SEHNR, CDR2 FQNEAQ (reference sequence). V was pared by 6 bases and J by 3 bases, with 12 bases between. The CDR3 sequence is 13 residues long. DNA for the CDR3: TGTGCCAGCAGTCCCTCGACAGGCTACGAGCAGTACTTC. Its translation: CASSPSTGYEQYF. The whole variable domain, remainder taken from reference TRBV7-9 and TRBJ2-7, is DTGVSQNPRHKITKRGQNVTFRCDPISEHNRLYWYRQTLGQGPEFLTYFQNEAQLEKSRLLSDRFSAERPKGSFSTLEIQRTEQGDSAMYLCASSPSTGYEQYFGPGTRLTVT.

The chain uses TRBV2 and TRBJ2-4, with D maybe TRBD1 (6 bases). Gene TRBJ2-7 matches the end of the DNA better, so the J call may be wrong. The CDR3 is 12 amino acids. From germline, CDR1 is SNHLY and CDR2 FYNNEI. This CDR3 is CASRAGVHEQYF. The CDR3 coding sequence is TGTGCCAGCAGAGCAGGGGTCCACGAGCAGTACTTC.

The genes are TRBV28 and TRBJ2-5; no definite D call. The CDR3 contains 13 residues. Germline lookup yields CDR1 MDHEN and CDR2 SYDVKM. Between the trimmed V and J ends, which lost 6 bases and 5 bases, there was a span of 13 bases. CDR3 residues: CASSLLGWETQYF. The CDR3 DNA is TGTGCCAGCAGCCTCCTAGGGTGGGAGACCCAGTACTTC.

CDR3 residues: CASSYFRGATNEKLFF. The CDR3 nucleotides are TGTGCCAGCAGTTACTTCAGGGGGGCAACTAATGAAAAACTGTTTTTT. The rearrangement joins TRBV6-5 to TRBJ1-4, with 7 nucleotides matching TRBD1. Germline V gene sequence: CDR1 MNHEY, CDR2 SVGAGI. The CDR3 covers 16 residues. The ends lost 1 base at V and 0 bases at J; junction bases unmatched: 2.

This chain joins TRBV27 and TRBJ2-1, with 11 positions matching TRBD2. V gave up 5 bases and J gave up 7 bases; unmatched junction bases: 7. Looked up from germline, CDR1 is MNHEY and CDR2 is SMNVEV (reference sequence). CDR3 length equals 15 residues. The CDR3 bases are TGTGCCAGCAGTCCTAGCGGGAGGATAGGAAATGAGCAGTTCTTC. Translation: CASSPSGRIGNEQFF.

Concerning this clonotype: This may arise from a read error, as a much more abundant clone is one base away. The chain has TRBV20-1 and TRBJ2-1; no definite D call. Germline assignment: CDR1 DFQATT and CDR2 SNEGSKA (reference sequence). The V gene lost 0 bases and the J gene lost 8 bases, with 5 bases spanning the gap. This CDR3 region has 11 residues. The CDR3 sequence: CSARDPHEQFF. The DNA of the CDR3 is TGCAGTGCTAGAGATCCCCATGAGCAGTTCTTC.

In its sample, this clonotype was seen a few times. The rearrangement uses TRBV3-1 and TRBJ2-7; maybe TRBD1 (5 bases). The CDR3 spans 14 residues. Trimming shortened V by 0 bases and J by 4 bases, and 10 bases separated the two germline ends. Germline CDR1 is LGHDT and CDR2 is YNNKEL (reference sequence). In nucleotides, the CDR3 is TGTGCCAGCAGCCAAGAAGGGGTCTCTTACGAGCAGTACTTC. It encodes CASSQEGVSYEQYF.

This chain connects TRBV30 to TRBJ2-1; 10 nucleotides line up with TRBD2. The CDR3 spans 15 residues. Trimming cost V 2 bases and J 5 bases; bases outside gene matches: 6. Germline V CDR1 and CDR2: GTSNPN, SVGIG (reference sequence). The CDR3 DNA follows: TGTGCCTGGAGTCGGTTAGCGGGAGGACACAATGAGCAGTTCTTC. It specifies CAWSRLAGGHNEQFF.

This chain connects TRBV5-1 to TRBJ2-1, with D possibly being TRBD2 (5 bases). The length of the CDR3 is 15 residues. The germline V gene has CDR1 SGHRS and CDR2 YFSETQ. Between the trimmed V and J ends, which lost 8 bases and 0 bases, there was a span of 15 bases. CDR3 bases: TGCGCCAGTCGACCCTCCGAGGGCTCCTACAATGAGCAGTTCTTC. As protein: CASRPSEGSYNEQFF.

This clonotype was seen only a few times. The rearrangement links TRBV4-1 to TRBJ1-2; D is undetermined. V lost 0 bases to trimming and J lost 2 bases, with 10 bases between them. This CDR3 is built from 15 residues. The germline V gene encodes CDR1 MGHRA and CDR2 YSYEKL. The CDR3: CASSQENPGNYGYTF. DNA for the CDR3: TGCGCCAGCAGCCAAGAAAATCCGGGGAACTATGGCTACACCTTC.

This chain connects TRBV27 to TRBJ2-7; 9 bases align to TRBD1. J lost 4 bases, V lost 5 bases, and 3 bases had no gene match. This CDR3 contains 13 residues. Germline V lookup: CDR1 MNHEY, CDR2 SMNVEV (reference sequence). DNA for the CDR3: TGTGCCAGCAGTATAGGGACAGGGTACGAGCAGTACTTC. Translated, it gives CASSIGTGYEQYF.

The chain combines TRBV5-1 with TRBJ2-2, with 8 nucleotides matching TRBD2. This CDR3 has 17 residues. CDR1 is SGHRS and CDR2 is YFSETQ in the germline V gene. V was clipped by 0 bases and J by 1 base; unmatched bases: 5. Here the CDR3 DNA reads TGCGCCAGCAGCTTGGTGACGGGAGGGAGGAACACCGGGGAGCTGTTTTTT. The encoded protein is CASSLVTGGRNTGELFF.

The chain recombines TRBV7-9 with TRBJ2-5; tentative D call: TRBD1 (6 bases). Germline-derived CDR1 and CDR2 are SEHNR and FQNEAQ (reference sequence). The CDR3 runs 15 residues. The ends were cut back, 3 bases at V and 5 bases at J, with 16 bases in the middle. CDR3 region: CASSFAQGRDETQYF. CDR3 in DNA: TGTGCCAGCAGCTTCGCCCAGGGGAGAGATGAGACCCAGTACTTC.

This clonotype was seen a few times. This chain joins TRBV4-3 and TRBJ1-5; 7 nucleotides agree with TRBD1. The J segment lost 6 bases and the V segment lost 1 base, leaving 6 bases of the junction unmatched. This CDR3 has 15 amino acids. From germline, CDR1 is LGHNA and CDR2 YSLEER. CDR3 residues: CASSQGYRGSQPQHF. CDR3 nucleotide sequence: TGCGCCAGCAGCCAAGGCTACAGGGGTAGTCAGCCCCAGCATTTT.

The rearrangement links TRBV28 to TRBJ1-5; D unresolved. The CDR3 totals 16 residues. The germline V gene has CDR1 MDHEN and CDR2 SYDVKM. V was clipped by 5 bases and J by 3 bases, with 17 bases between them. Written as DNA, the CDR3 is TGTGCCAGCAGTCCTTCCGGGGAGGGAGACAATCAGCCCCAGCATTTT. Translated, it gives CASSPSGEGDNQPQHF.

V usage is TRBV7-2 and J usage is TRBJ2-3; TRBD2 matches at 14 bases. V lost 1 base, J lost 3 bases, and 6 bases stayed unmatched. Per germline, CDR1 SGHTA and CDR2 FQGNSA. The CDR3 is 18 amino acids. For the CDR3, the DNA is TGTGCCAGCAGCTTAGGTAGGGGACTAGCGGGAGCTACAGATACGCAGTATTTT. It encodes CASSLGRGLAGATDTQYF.

This chain links TRBV5-5 with TRBJ1-2, with 7 bases identical to TRBD1. Germline V CDR1 and CDR2: SGHKS, YYEKEE (reference sequence). The V segment lost 0 bases and the J segment 1 base; nucleotides outside the gene matches: 6. CDR3 size: 16 residues. The CDR3 nucleotides read TGTGCCAGCAGCTTGGCCGGACAGGCGATTAACTATGGCTACACCTTC. This gives the protein CASSLAGQAINYGYTF.

The chain has TRBV20-1 and TRBJ2-1; TRBD2 aligns across 13 bases. Trimming at V came to 0 bases and at J to 2 bases, leaving 7 bases not matched to a gene. This CDR3 region has 18 residues. Germline values: CDR1 DFQATT, CDR2 SNEGSKA (reference sequence). Here the CDR3 DNA reads TGCAGTGCTAGAGAGGGACTAGCGGGGTTAAGAGCCTACAATGAGCAGTTCTTC. This codes for CSAREGLAGLRAYNEQFF.

This clonotype was recorded a few times. The V call is TRBV29-1, the J call TRBJ2-1; unclear D gene. Trimming took 2 bases from V and 3 from J, leaving 8 bases between them. Germline-derived CDR1 and CDR2 are SQVTM and ANQGSEA. The CDR3 length is 13 residues. The chain's CDR3 is CSVELANYNEQFF. CDR3 in DNA: TGCAGCGTTGAATTGGCTAACTACAATGAGCAGTTCTTC.

This clonotype was picked up many times. V gene TRBV20-1 combines with J gene TRBJ2-3, with TRBD2 matching over 10 bases. This CDR3 comprises 16 residues. V lost 5 bases, J lost 4 bases, and 12 bases stayed unmatched. Germline V lookup: CDR1 DFQATT, CDR2 SNEGSKA (reference sequence). The CDR3 nucleotides read TGCAGTGCTGACCTGGGTCTAGCGGGAGCCCCAGATACGCAGTATTTT. Protein product: CSADLGLAGAPDTQYF.

This clonotype has at least ten counts. The genes are TRBV12-3 or TRBV12-4 and TRBJ1-1, with TRBD1 as a possible D gene (5 bases). The CDR3 is 13 residues long. The ends were cut back, 3 bases at V and 0 bases at J, with 5 bases in the middle. The CDR3 coding sequence is TGTGCCAGCAGTTTGACAGTGAACACTGAAGCTTTCTTT. Protein product: CASSLTVNTEAFF.

The V and J genes are TRBV7-8 and TRBJ1-1, with D possibly TRBD1 on 5 matching bases. With 2 bases removed from V and 4 bases from J, the gap between germline ends came to 26 bases. Germline-derived CDR1 and CDR2 are SGHVS and FQNEAQ. The CDR3 is 19 residues long. CDR3 protein: CASSLKRLKSREGPTEAFF. In DNA, the CDR3 is TGTGCCAGCAGCTTAAAGAGGTTGAAGAGTCGCGAGGGGCCCACTGAAGCTTTCTTT.